These 8 T cell receptor beta chains were sequenced from one sample in a study of cytotoxic CD8 clonotypes in ibrutinib-treated CLL. TCRdb's table, derived via immunoSEQ multiplex PCR, lists solely in-frame clones and lacks some. Altogether 200,000 to 250,000 clones are present, less than 75% being singletons, with the ten largest covering approximately 15%. The starting material was PBMCs, obtained after 24 months of ibrutinib treatment. Receptors originate from a human donor with chronic lymphocytic leukemia.

Notes on this clone: Other nucleotide sequences in the sample specify the same CDR3. V usage is TRBV9 and J usage is TRBJ2-1; weak D call: TRBD2 (7 bases). V was trimmed by 2 bases and J by 4 bases, leaving 13 bases between them. Looked up from germline, CDR1 is SGDLS and CDR2 is YYNGEE. This CDR3 has 15 amino acids. The CDR3 sequence: CASSVGGPLYNEQFF. CDR3 nucleotides: TGTGCCAGCAGCGTGGGGGGGCCCTTATACAATGAGCAGTTCTTC.

The chain employs TRBV6-5 and TRBJ1-5, with no clear D. There are 14 residues in the CDR3. V gave up 4 bases and J gave up 4 bases, with 11 bases separating them. Germline-derived CDR1 and CDR2 are MNHEY and SVGAGI. In nucleotides, the CDR3 is TGTGCCAGCAGTTTAGTAAGTGGTAATCAGCCCCAGCATTTT. Its translation is CASSLVSGNQPQHF.

The V call is TRBV11-2, the J call TRBJ2-5; no clear D gene. Per the germline V gene, CDR1 is SGHAT and CDR2 is FQNNGV. The CDR3 extends over 12 amino acids. The V gene lost 0 bases and the J gene lost 5 bases, with 4 bases spanning the gap. The CDR3 nucleotides read TGTGCCAGCAGCTTAGAGGTGGAGACCCAGTACTTC. Encoded protein: CASSLEVETQYF.

V is TRBV29-1 and J is TRBJ2-1; D is possibly TRBD1 (5 bases). This CDR3 has 15 amino acids. CDR1 and CDR2 from the germline V gene are SQVTM and ANQGSEA. V lost 6 bases to trimming and J lost 5 bases, with 20 bases between them. This CDR3 reads CSVPWVGLPHNEQFF. The CDR3 coding sequence is TGCAGCGTCCCCTGGGTGGGGCTCCCCCACAATGAGCAGTTCTTC.

V is TRBV25-1 and J is TRBJ1-2; 8 positions agree with TRBD1. Germline V CDR1 and CDR2: MGHDK, SYGVNS. This CDR3 contains 14 residues. The V gene end was trimmed by 4 bases and the J gene end by 4 bases; junction bases not matched to a gene: 5. CDR3 sequence reads: CASSGTGRVYGYTF. CDR3 bases: TGTGCCAGCAGTGGGACAGGGCGGGTCTATGGCTACACCTTC.

The chain has TRBV18 and TRBJ2-7, with TRBD1 as a possible D gene (6 bases). With 4 bases removed from V and 3 bases from J, the gap between germline ends came to 10 bases. The CDR3 contains 13 residues. Germline CDR1 reads KGHSH; CDR2 reads LQKENI. The CDR3 sequence is CASSQTQGYEQYF. In nucleotides, the CDR3 is TGTGCCAGCTCACAAACACAGGGCTACGAGCAGTACTTC.

The chain carries TRBV9 and TRBJ2-2, with D possibly TRBD1 on 6 matching bases. Per the germline V gene, CDR1 is SGDLS and CDR2 is YYNGEE. V shed 1 base and J shed 0 bases, with 16 bases lying between them. The CDR3 has 18 amino acids. CDR3 loop: CASSVRAGDIANTGELFF. In nucleotides, the CDR3 is TGTGCCAGCAGCGTAAGGGCAGGGGACATCGCGAACACCGGGGAGCTGTTTTTT.

This clone was counted between two and nine times. CDR3 nucleotide sequence: TGTGCCCGGTCTCTCGGAGCCGTAGCTTTCTTT. Protein product: CARSLGAVAFF. The chain links TRBV30 to TRBJ1-1; no firm D call. The germline V gene encodes CDR1 GTSNPN and CDR2 SVGIG (reference sequence). With 8 bases removed from V and 10 bases from J, the gap between germline ends came to 17 bases. This CDR3 has 11 residues.